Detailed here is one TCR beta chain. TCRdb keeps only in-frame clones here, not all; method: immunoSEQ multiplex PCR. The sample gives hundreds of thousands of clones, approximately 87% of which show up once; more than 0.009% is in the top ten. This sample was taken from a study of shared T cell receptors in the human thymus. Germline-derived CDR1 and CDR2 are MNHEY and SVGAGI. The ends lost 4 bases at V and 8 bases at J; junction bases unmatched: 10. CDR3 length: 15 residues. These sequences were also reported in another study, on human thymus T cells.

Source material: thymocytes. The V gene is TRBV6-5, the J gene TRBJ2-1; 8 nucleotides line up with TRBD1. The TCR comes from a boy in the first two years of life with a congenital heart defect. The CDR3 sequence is CASSCRDRSWDEQFF. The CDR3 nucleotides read TGTGCCAGCAGTTGTCGGGACAGGTCATGGGATGAGCAGTTCTTC.